A single sample gave rise to the 10 T cell receptor beta chains below, sequenced in a study of cytomegalovirus exposure and HLA in healthy donors. Vbeta (60) and Jbeta (13) primers were used in the PCR. Repertoires were generated with immunoSEQ multiplex PCR, while TCRdb's copy carries only in-frame clones and drops some. In the table there are about 81,000 clones, more than 60% of which are singletons. Material for sequencing was PBMCs. These receptors all come from a man aged 50 or older in good health and CMV-seropositive.

The V call is TRBV7-3, the J call TRBJ2-1; weak D call: TRBD2 (6 bases). The V end lost 5 bases, the J end lost 8 bases, and 13 bases lay between the germline ends. The CDR3 totals 13 residues. The germline V gene encodes CDR1 SGHTA and CDR2 FQGTGA. The CDR3 bases are TGTGCCAGCAGCCAGGACTGGGGGGATGAGCAGTTCTTC. As protein: CASSQDWGDEQFF.

The rearrangement joins TRBV10-1 to TRBJ2-1, with D maybe TRBD1 (6 bases). The CDR3 is 15 residues long. With 5 bases removed from V and 10 bases from J, the gap between germline ends came to 21 bases. Germline V gene sequence: CDR1 WNHNN, CDR2 SYGVQD (reference sequence). For the CDR3, the DNA is TGCGCCAGCAGTAAGACCGCCTCAGGCCAGGGGGAGCAGTTCTTC. Translated: CASSKTASGQGEQFF.

The V and J genes are TRBV19 and TRBJ2-1, with D perhaps matching TRBD2 (6 bases). The CDR3 runs to 15 residues. CDR1 is LNHDA, CDR2 SQIVND, per germline (reference sequence). V was trimmed by 3 bases and J by 6 bases, leaving 15 bases between them. This CDR3 reads CASSIVSGGVNEQFF. CDR3 bases: TGTGCCAGTAGTATTGTATCGGGCGGGGTCAATGAGCAGTTCTTC.

In this sample, this clone turned up once. The rearrangement joins TRBV2 to TRBJ1-2, with 8 bases lining up with TRBD1. This CDR3 spans 15 amino acids. V shed 4 bases, J shed 7 bases, and the junction held 11 bases outside the gene matches. The germline V gene has CDR1 SNHLY and CDR2 FYNNEI. This CDR3 is CASSGGTGLDSGYTF. The CDR3 nucleotides read TGTGCCAGCAGTGGCGGGACAGGTCTTGACTCTGGCTACACCTTC.

The chain is built from TRBV5-1 and TRBJ2-3, with 7 bases matching TRBD2. The junction had 6 bases not matched to a gene; V was cut back by 5 bases and J by 0 bases. The CDR3 loop spans 15 amino acids. Germline V gene data show CDR1 as SGHRS and CDR2 as YFSETQ. The CDR3 sequence: CASRGTSASTDTQYF. The CDR3 region has the DNA TGCGCCAGCAGAGGCACTAGCGCTAGCACAGATACGCAGTATTTT.

CDR3 bases: TGTGCCAGCAGCTTAGCGGGGGGGGGCGCAGGCTATGGCTACACCTTC. Translation gives CASSLAGGGAGYGYTF. This chain joins TRBV7-2 and TRBJ1-2; perhaps TRBD1 as D (6 bases). Trimming took 0 bases from V and 4 from J, leaving 15 bases between them. The CDR3 is 16 amino acids. Germline V gene lookup returns CDR1 SGHTA and CDR2 FQGNSA.

The V gene is TRBV10-3, the J gene TRBJ2-2; D might be TRBD2 (6 bases). This CDR3 is built from 14 residues. Trimming pared 7 bases from V and 2 bases from J, leaving 11 bases between. CDR1 is ENHRY and CDR2 is SYGVKD in the germline V gene. The CDR3, as DNA: TGTGCCATCATGGGCGGGACTAACACCGGGGAGCTGTTTTTT. Its translation: CAIMGGTNTGELFF.

V and J are TRBV19 and TRBJ1-1; 11 positions match TRBD1. The J segment lost 4 bases and the V segment lost 5 bases, leaving 12 bases of the junction unmatched. Germline V lookup: CDR1 LNHDA, CDR2 SQIVND (reference sequence). This CDR3 is built from 17 residues. CDR3 nucleotide sequence: TGTGCCAGTAGTCCGAGGACAGGGGGCGCGGGCGGCACTGAAGCTTTCTTT. Translation gives CASSPRTGGAGGTEAFF.

The V and J genes are TRBV27 and TRBJ2-3; TRBD1 aligns across 9 bases. Germline lookup yields CDR1 MNHEY and CDR2 SMNVEV (reference sequence). The junction had 13 bases not matched to a gene; V was cut back by 3 bases and J by 0 bases. CDR3 length: 19 amino acids. The CDR3 reads CASSLGGQGWGVSTDTQYF. The DNA of the CDR3 is TGTGCCAGCAGTTTGGGGGGACAGGGCTGGGGGGTGAGCACAGATACGCAGTATTTT.

The J gene is TRBJ2-3, the V gene TRBV10-3, with D uncertain. Trimming left V 10 bases short and J 6 bases short, with 8 bases between. Germline V gives CDR1 ENHRY, CDR2 SYGVKD. This CDR3 comprises 10 residues. This CDR3 is CATPADTQYF. The DNA of the CDR3 is TGTGCCACCCCAGCGGATACGCAGTATTTT.